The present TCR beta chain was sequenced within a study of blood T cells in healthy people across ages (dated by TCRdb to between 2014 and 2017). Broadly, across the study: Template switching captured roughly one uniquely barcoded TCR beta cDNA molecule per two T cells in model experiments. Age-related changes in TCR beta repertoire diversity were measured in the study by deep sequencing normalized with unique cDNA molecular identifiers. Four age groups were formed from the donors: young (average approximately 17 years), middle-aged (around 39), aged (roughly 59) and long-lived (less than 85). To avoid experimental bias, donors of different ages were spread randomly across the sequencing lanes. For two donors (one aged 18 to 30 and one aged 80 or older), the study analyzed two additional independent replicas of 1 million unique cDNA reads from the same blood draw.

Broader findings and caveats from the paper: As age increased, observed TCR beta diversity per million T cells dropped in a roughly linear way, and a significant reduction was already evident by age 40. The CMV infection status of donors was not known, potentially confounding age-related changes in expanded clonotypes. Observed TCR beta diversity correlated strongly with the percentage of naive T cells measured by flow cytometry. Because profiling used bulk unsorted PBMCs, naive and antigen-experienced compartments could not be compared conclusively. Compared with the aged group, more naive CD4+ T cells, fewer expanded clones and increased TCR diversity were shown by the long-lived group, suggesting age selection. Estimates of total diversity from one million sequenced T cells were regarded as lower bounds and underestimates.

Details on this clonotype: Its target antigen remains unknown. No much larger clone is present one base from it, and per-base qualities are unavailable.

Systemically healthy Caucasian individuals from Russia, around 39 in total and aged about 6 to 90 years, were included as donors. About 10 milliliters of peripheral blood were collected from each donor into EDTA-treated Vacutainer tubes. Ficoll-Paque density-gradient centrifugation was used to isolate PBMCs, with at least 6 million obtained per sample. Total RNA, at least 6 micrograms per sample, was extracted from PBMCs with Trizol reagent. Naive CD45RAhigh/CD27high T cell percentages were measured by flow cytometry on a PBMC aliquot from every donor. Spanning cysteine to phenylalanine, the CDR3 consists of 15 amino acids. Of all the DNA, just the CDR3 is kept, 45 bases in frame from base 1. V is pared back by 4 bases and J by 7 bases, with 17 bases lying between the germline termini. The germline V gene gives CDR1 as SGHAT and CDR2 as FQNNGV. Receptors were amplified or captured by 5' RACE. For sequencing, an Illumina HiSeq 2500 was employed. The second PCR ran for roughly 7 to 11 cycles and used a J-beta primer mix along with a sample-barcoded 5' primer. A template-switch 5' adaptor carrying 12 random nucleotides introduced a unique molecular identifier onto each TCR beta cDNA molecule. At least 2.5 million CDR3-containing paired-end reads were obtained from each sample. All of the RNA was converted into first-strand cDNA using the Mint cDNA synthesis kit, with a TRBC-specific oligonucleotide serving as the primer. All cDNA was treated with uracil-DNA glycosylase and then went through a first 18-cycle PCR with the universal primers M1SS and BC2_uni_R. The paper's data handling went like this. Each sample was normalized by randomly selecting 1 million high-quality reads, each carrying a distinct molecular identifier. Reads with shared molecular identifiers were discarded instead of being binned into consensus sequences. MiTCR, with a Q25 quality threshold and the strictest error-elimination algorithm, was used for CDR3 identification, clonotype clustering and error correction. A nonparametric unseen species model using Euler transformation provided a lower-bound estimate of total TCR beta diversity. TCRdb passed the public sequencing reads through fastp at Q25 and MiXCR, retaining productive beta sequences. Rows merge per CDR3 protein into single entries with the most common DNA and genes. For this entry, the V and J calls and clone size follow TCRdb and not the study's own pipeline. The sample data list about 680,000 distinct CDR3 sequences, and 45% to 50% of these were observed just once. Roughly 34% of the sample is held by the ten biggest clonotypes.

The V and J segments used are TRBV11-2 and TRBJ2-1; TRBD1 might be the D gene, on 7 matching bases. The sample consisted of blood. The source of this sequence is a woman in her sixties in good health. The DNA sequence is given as TGTGCCAGCAGCTCAGGGGGGACCCGGGGGAATGAGCAGTTCTTC. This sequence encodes CASSSGGTRGNEQFF.